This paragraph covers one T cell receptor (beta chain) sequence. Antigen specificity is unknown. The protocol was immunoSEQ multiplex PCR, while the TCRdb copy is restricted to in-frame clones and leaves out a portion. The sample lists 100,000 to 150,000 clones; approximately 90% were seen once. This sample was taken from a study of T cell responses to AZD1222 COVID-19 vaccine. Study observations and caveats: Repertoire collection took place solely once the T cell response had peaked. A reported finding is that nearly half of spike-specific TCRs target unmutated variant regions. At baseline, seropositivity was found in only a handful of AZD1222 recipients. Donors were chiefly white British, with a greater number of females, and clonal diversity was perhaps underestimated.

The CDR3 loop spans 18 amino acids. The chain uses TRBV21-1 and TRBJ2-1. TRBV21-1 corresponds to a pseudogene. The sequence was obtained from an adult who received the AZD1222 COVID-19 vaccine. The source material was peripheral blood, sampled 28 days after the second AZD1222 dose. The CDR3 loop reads CASSSPAIPVCPYNEQFF. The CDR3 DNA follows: TGTGCCAGCAGCTCCCCGGCGATCCCTGTTTGCCCCTACAATGAGCAGTTCTTC.